The 4 T cell receptor beta chains below were found in one sample sequenced in a study of blood T cell repertoires in COVID-19 (dated by TCRdb to 2018 to 2021). Preparation of the library involved the immunoSEQ multiplex PCR assay. The source is immuneACCESS, and TCRdb retained only in-frame sequences with V and J called. Part of the clones is not carried over; for the studies checked, unresolved V genes explain less than half of this, and the remainder is unexplained. A total of approximately 240,000 clones appear in this sample, 80% to 90% of them only once. 1.4% of the sample is in the top ten clones. The sample taken for sequencing was peripheral blood. Every receptor here comes from a woman in her thirties or forties who had recovered from COVID-19.

The J gene is TRBJ2-5, the V gene TRBV18; D is unclear. Per the germline V gene, CDR1 is KGHSH and CDR2 is LQKENI. Trimming left V 3 bases short and J 5 bases short, with 13 bases between. The CDR3 covers 14 residues. The CDR3: CASSPPNIQETQYF. The CDR3 DNA sequence: TGTGCCAGCTCACCGCCCAATATCCAGGAGACCCAGTACTTC.

The rearrangement uses TRBV6-6 and TRBJ2-6; possible D gene TRBD2, 6 bases. The CDR3 contains 15 residues. With 5 bases removed from V and 4 bases from J, the gap between germline ends came to 12 bases. The germline V gene has CDR1 MNHNY and CDR2 SVGAGI (reference sequence). CDR3 region: CASSHPGLGANVLTF. The DNA for the CDR3 is TGTGCCAGCAGTCACCCGGGACTCGGGGCCAACGTCCTGACTTTC.

The chain is built from TRBV19 and TRBJ1-1; 7 bases fit TRBD1. This CDR3 is built from 15 residues. CDR1 is LNHDA and CDR2 is SQIVND in the germline V gene (reference sequence). J was trimmed by 0 bases and V by 4 bases; bases with no gene match: 5. CDR3 in DNA: TGTGCCAGTAGTAGACAGGGTAGAATGAACACTGAAGCTTTCTTT. Its protein product is CASSRQGRMNTEAFF.

J is TRBJ1-5 and V is TRBV30, with D tentatively TRBD1 (6 bases). Per the germline V gene, CDR1 is GTSNPN and CDR2 is SVGIG (reference sequence). This CDR3 has 12 residues. Trimming shortened V by 5 bases and J by 5 bases, and 10 bases separated the two germline ends. The CDR3 DNA is TGTGCCTGGGCACAGGGTCATCAGCCCCAGCATTTT. It translates to CAWAQGHQPQHF.